This TCR beta chain was identified during a study of cytomegalovirus exposure and HLA in healthy donors. The donors gave bone marrow, and they were healthy. When sampled, the donors appeared nominally healthy, though they likely had unrecorded immune exposures. Both 60 Vbeta primers and 13 Jbeta primers went into the PCR. The assay was immunoSEQ multiplex PCR, and TCRdb's table has in-frame clones only and misses some. The sample holds some 200,000 clones, approximately 81% seen once. General study findings and limits: The study reported that TCR beta sequences accurately predicted HLA-A and HLA-B alleles in most subjects.

As for this clone: Its antigen is unidentified.

Sample: PBMCs. The origin of this receptor is a woman aged 25 to 39 in good health and CMV-seronegative.

CDR3 sequence: CASSHSPRGTSYNEQFF. In DNA, the CDR3 is TGCGCCAGCAGCCACTCCCCGCGGGGGACTTCCTACAATGAGCAGTTCTTC. This chain connects TRBV4-3 to TRBJ2-1, with TRBD2 matching 7 bases. J was trimmed by 1 base and V by 3 bases; bases with no gene match: 9. The length of the CDR3 is 17 residues. CDR1 and CDR2 from the germline V gene are LGHNA and YSLEER.